This entry concerns a single T cell receptor beta chain. What antigen it recognizes has not been identified. Base qualities are not at hand, and no much larger clone is one base apart. The library was built by means of PCR. Sequencing instrument: Illumina MiSeq. The public reads were reanalyzed by TCRdb: fastp trimming at Q25, MiXCR alignment, in-frame beta chains only. Records with the same CDR3 protein are collapsed into one entry carrying the most frequent genes and DNA. For this sample there are more than 15,000 distinct CDR3 sequences; approximately 35% appear just once. Roughly 1.5% of the sample goes to the ten largest clones. This sample was taken from a study of regulatory and conventional T cells in breast cancer (dated by TCRdb to the mid-2010s). From a lookup of the germline V gene, CDR1 and CDR2 are SGDLS and YYNGEE. Here V drops 0 bases and J drops 8 bases, and the junction holds 11 bases not matched to any gene. The CDR3 runs 16 amino acids, cysteine and phenylalanine included. The entry retains the CDR3 DNA only, 48 bases that are in frame from base 1.

The V and J genes are TRBV9 and TRBJ2-1; TRBD2 aligns with 7 central bases. Sequencing was carried out using conventional T cells from blood. The receptor comes from a female donor in good health. The CDR3 reads CASSVAAGRAADEQFF. The sequenced DNA: TGTGCCAGCAGCGTAGCCGCGGGGAGGGCTGCCGATGAGCAGTTCTTC.